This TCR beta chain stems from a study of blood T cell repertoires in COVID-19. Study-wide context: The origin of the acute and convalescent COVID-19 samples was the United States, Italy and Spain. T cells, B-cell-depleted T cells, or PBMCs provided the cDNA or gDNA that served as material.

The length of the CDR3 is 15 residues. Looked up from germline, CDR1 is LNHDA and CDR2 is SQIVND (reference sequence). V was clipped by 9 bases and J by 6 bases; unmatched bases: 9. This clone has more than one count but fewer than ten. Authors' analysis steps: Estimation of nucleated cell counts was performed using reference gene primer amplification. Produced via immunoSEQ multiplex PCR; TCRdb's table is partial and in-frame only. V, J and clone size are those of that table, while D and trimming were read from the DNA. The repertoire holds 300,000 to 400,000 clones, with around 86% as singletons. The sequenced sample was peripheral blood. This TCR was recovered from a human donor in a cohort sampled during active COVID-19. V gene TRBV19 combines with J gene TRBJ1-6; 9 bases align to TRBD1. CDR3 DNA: TGTGCCAGCGGGACAGGGCGCGGGACTAATTCACCCCTCCACTTT. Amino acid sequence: CASGTGRGTNSPLHF.